This T cell receptor beta chain was sequenced for a study of T cells in Graves' hyperthyroidism and ophthalmopathy. Findings of the study overall: Separation of ophthalmopathy from stable hyperthyroidism was achieved by a 13 V-J model.

RNA transcripts gave rise to amplified TCR beta CDR3 regions. A set of HTBI primers served as the primers for a first-round RT-PCR of the TCR CDR3. TCRdb ran MiXCR on the multiplex PCR reads and lists one entry per CDR3 protein. The table lists approximately 520,000 distinct CDR3 sequences, 24% of them singletons. About this clonotype itself: Its antigen remains unknown.

Each ophthalmopathy patient scored at least 3 on the Clinical Activity Score and at least 4 on NOSPECS grade, with duration under 3 months. Uncontrolled infection, other autoimmune disease, pregnancy or lactation excluded patients. Germline assignment: CDR1 MNHNS and CDR2 SASEGT. The length of the CDR3 is 16 residues. V was pared by 7 bases and J by 0 bases, with 18 bases between. The rearrangement joins TRBV6-1 to TRBJ1-1, with D perhaps TRBD1 (6 bases). The receptor was derived from a woman in her 30s with Graves' ophthalmopathy. Sequencing was done on a sample of blood. In DNA, the CDR3 is TGTGCCAGCAATCGGAGGGGGGGCTCCGTGAACACTGAAGCTTTCTTT. Translated: CASNRRGGSVNTEAFF.